The entry below gives a single TCR beta chain sequence along with its context. Its matching antigen is unknown. The data derive from a study of cytomegalovirus exposure and HLA in healthy donors. Study observations and caveats: CMV antigen specificity of a few CMV-associated chains was confirmed in vitro.

V dropped 4 bases and J dropped 0 bases, with 11 bases sitting between them. CDR3 size: 15 residues. Germline loops: CDR1 SGHNT, CDR2 YYREEE (reference sequence). The PCR contained 60 Vbeta and 13 Jbeta primers. The repertoire was sequenced with immunoSEQ multiplex PCR; TCRdb's copy has only in-frame clones and lacks some. Counted here are about 160,000 clones, over 70% occurring once; the ten biggest clones make up roughly 10%. Sequencing was carried out using PBMCs. The receptor was derived from a man between 18 and 29 years old in good health and CMV-seropositive. The chain couples TRBV5-4 to TRBJ2-1; D gene unclear. The CDR3 loop is CASSPTTSSYNEQFF. CDR3 coding DNA: TGTGCCAGCAGCCCTACTACTTCCTCCTACAATGAGCAGTTCTTC.